These 27 T cell receptor beta chains share one sample of origin, sequenced in a study of CD4 T cells in relation to SARS-CoV-2 and coronaviruses. Profiled with immunoSEQ multiplex PCR; TCRdb holds only in-frame clones, not every one. The data contain around 25,000 clones, approximately 73% of them singletons. CD4+ T cells from unexposed donors were obtained before the COVID-19 pandemic (2011-2018). The cells were cultured for approximately 10 days before CD4+ T cells were isolated. Their antigen targets remain unknown. The sequenced sample consisted of CD4+ T cells from PBMCs, cultured in vitro. The receptors were gathered from a human donor in good health.

The chain combines TRBV19 with TRBJ1-5, with D unresolved. Looked up from germline, CDR1 is LNHDA and CDR2 is SQIVND (reference sequence). With 1 base removed from V and 0 bases from J, the gap between germline ends came to 4 bases. This CDR3 has 14 residues. CDR3 region: CASSIVDSNQPQHF. Here the CDR3 DNA reads TGTGCCAGTAGTATAGTGGATAGCAATCAGCCCCAGCATTTT.

The V call is TRBV4-1, the J call TRBJ1-4, with a tentative D call TRBD1 (5 bases). The CDR3 loop spans 16 amino acids. Germline loops: CDR1 MGHRA, CDR2 YSYEKL. Deletions cut 2 bases from V and 4 bases from J, with 14 bases between. CDR3 residues: CASSQTAGTHNEKLFF. The CDR3 nucleotides read TGCGCCAGCAGCCAAACGGCCGGGACCCATAATGAAAAACTGTTTTTT.

The V and J genes are TRBV6-4 and TRBJ1-1, with 7 bases matching TRBD1. With 2 bases clipped from V and 4 bases from J, the junction kept 1 base outside the gene matches. Germline values: CDR1 MRHNA, CDR2 SNTAGT. The CDR3 runs to 13 residues. CDR3: CASSDQGGTEAFF. In DNA, the CDR3 is TGTGCCAGCAGTGACCAGGGGGGCACTGAAGCTTTCTTT.

J is TRBJ1-3 and V is TRBV4-1; 8 bases agree with TRBD1. J was trimmed by 0 bases and V by 4 bases; bases with no gene match: 5. The CDR3 has 16 residues. CDR1 is MGHRA and CDR2 is YSYEKL in the germline V gene. CDR3 amino acids: CASSRQGISSGNTIYF. As DNA, the CDR3 is TGCGCCAGCAGCCGACAGGGGATCAGCTCTGGAAACACCATATATTTT.

This clone was picked up one time. The genes are TRBV18 and TRBJ1-1; possible D gene TRBD1, 5 bases. Trimming shortened V by 3 bases and J by 1 base, and 12 bases separated the two germline ends. The germline V gene has CDR1 KGHSH and CDR2 LQKENI. The CDR3 consists of 15 residues. The DNA for the CDR3 is TGTGCCAGCTCACCGCGACAACAGGAGAACACTGAAGCTTTCTTT. Its translation is CASSPRQQENTEAFF. Supplemented by reference TRBV18 and TRBJ1-1, the full variable domain reads NAGVMQNPRHLVRRRGQEARLRCSPMKGHSHVYWYRQLPEEGLKFMVYLQKENIIDESGMPKERFSAEFPKEGPSILRIQQVVRGDSAAYFCASSPRQQENTEAFFGQGTRLTVV.

The gene calls are TRBV9 and TRBJ2-2; D possibly corresponds to TRBD2 (7 bases). Trimming cost V 4 bases and J 5 bases, with 18 bases left between them. CDR1 and CDR2 from the germline V gene are SGDLS and YYNGEE. The CDR3 sequence is 16 residues long. CDR3 residues: CASSPLAGEGTGELFF. Here the CDR3 DNA reads TGTGCCAGCAGCCCGCTGGCAGGGGAGGGAACCGGGGAGCTGTTTTTT.

This chain connects TRBV30 to TRBJ1-2, with D unresolved. Germline CDR1 and CDR2: GTSNPN and SVGIG (reference sequence). The CDR3 runs to 13 residues. V was trimmed by 3 bases and J by 7 bases, leaving 15 bases between them. This chain's CDR3 is CAWSLERRVGYTF. The CDR3 region has the DNA TGTGCCTGGAGCCTTGAGCGGAGGGTTGGCTACACCTTC. Supplemented by reference TRBV30 and TRBJ1-2, the full variable domain reads SQTIHQWPATLVQPVGSPLSLECTVEGTSNPNLYWYRQAAGRGLQLLFYSVGIGQISSEVPQNLSASRPQDRQFILSSKKLLLSDSGFYLCAWSLERRVGYTFGSGTRLTVV.

The rearrangement joins TRBV27 to TRBJ2-7; TRBD2 is a possible D gene (6 bases). Germline V gene lookup returns CDR1 MNHEY and CDR2 SMNVEV (reference sequence). The CDR3 has 15 residues. The germline V and J ends were trimmed by 4 bases and 4 bases, with 17 bases remaining between them. The CDR3 loop reads CASSSPAGPRYEQYF. In nucleotides, the CDR3 is TGTGCCAGCAGTTCCCCTGCGGGGCCCAGGTACGAGCAGTACTTC.

The chain uses TRBV19 and TRBJ2-3; possible D gene TRBD2, 5 bases. Germline-derived CDR1 and CDR2 are LNHDA and SQIVND (reference sequence). V shed 6 bases and J shed 6 bases, with 10 bases lying between them. The CDR3 has 12 residues. This chain's CDR3 is CASSLAADTQYF. Written as DNA, the CDR3 is TGTGCCAGTAGCCTAGCTGCCGATACGCAGTATTTT.

The CDR3 bases are TGTGCCAGCAGTTACCGGAGGGCCGCAGATACGCAGTATTTT. Protein product: CASSYRRAADTQYF. This sequence joins TRBV6-5 and TRBJ2-3; a weak D match, TRBD2 (6 bases). Germline V CDR1 and CDR2: MNHEY, SVGAGI. The CDR3 is 14 amino acids. V dropped 2 bases and J dropped 4 bases, with 10 bases sitting between them.

Only one count was recorded for this clone. The chain employs TRBV6-5 and TRBJ2-7; weak D call: TRBD1 (6 bases). The germline CDR1 and CDR2 sequences are MNHEY and SVGAGI. Trimming stripped 6 bases from V and 2 bases from J, with 11 bases between. This CDR3 region has 13 residues. CDR3 coding DNA: TGTGCCAGCAGCTCAGGGGTGACCTACGAGCAGTACTTC. Residues: CASSSGVTYEQYF.

A single count supports this clone. The chain is built from TRBV2 and TRBJ2-3, with D uncertain. V was cut by 4 bases and J by 1 base, with 9 bases left in between. The CDR3 contains 14 residues. CDR1 SNHLY and CDR2 FYNNEI come from the germline V gene. The CDR3 nucleotides are TGTGCCAGCAGTGTCATTGCCGGCACAGATACGCAGTATTTT. It is translated as CASSVIAGTDTQYF.

The chain links TRBV2 to TRBJ1-2, with D tentatively TRBD1 (5 bases). The germline gives CDR1 SNHLY, CDR2 FYNNEI. The germline V and J ends were trimmed by 5 bases and 8 bases, with 15 bases remaining between them. This CDR3 has 13 residues. CDR3 sequence reads: CASSNRQRGGYTF. The CDR3 region has the DNA TGTGCCAGCAGTAACCGACAGCGCGGGGGCTACACCTTC.

The chain carries TRBV19 and TRBJ1-6, with 8 bases identical to TRBD1. The CDR3 consists of 13 residues. With V trimmed by 7 bases and J by 10 bases, 6 bases remained unmatched. Germline V lookup: CDR1 LNHDA, CDR2 SQIVND (reference sequence). CDR3 nucleotides: TGTGCCAGTATGGACAGGGAGAGGTCACCCCTCCACTTT. Translation: CASMDRERSPLHF.

V gene TRBV14 combines with J gene TRBJ1-1; D call uncertain. The CDR3 consists of 11 residues. The germline CDR1 and CDR2 sequences are SGHDN and FVKESK. Trimming removed 2 bases at V and 7 bases at J, with 5 bases between. This chain's CDR3 is CASSQLGEAFF. The CDR3 DNA reads TGTGCCAGCAGCCAATTGGGTGAAGCTTTCTTT.

This chain uses TRBV6-2 or TRBV6-3 with TRBJ1-5; possible D gene TRBD1, 5 bases. The CDR3 has 15 amino acids. V was trimmed by 2 bases and J by 3 bases, leaving 11 bases between them. CDR1 and CDR2 (germline): MNHEY, SVGEGT. CDR3 in DNA: TGTGCCAGCAGTTACGGGGGGGGTTACAATCAGCCCCAGCATTTT. Amino acids: CASSYGGGYNQPQHF.

This chain joins TRBV27 and TRBJ1-6, with no clear D. This CDR3 has 17 amino acids. The ends were cut back, 5 bases at V and 7 bases at J, with 21 bases in the middle. The germline V gene encodes CDR1 MNHEY and CDR2 SMNVEV (reference sequence). The CDR3 region has the DNA TGTGCCAGCAGTCCACTCCGGGCCCGCGAGGGAAATTCACCCCTCCACTTT. It translates to CASSPLRAREGNSPLHF.

This clone was observed a single time. The chain joins TRBV14 to TRBJ2-7, with a tentative D call TRBD2 (6 bases). Germline-derived CDR1 and CDR2 are SGHDN and FVKESK. This CDR3 contains 15 residues. The V and J ends lost 6 bases and 5 bases respectively, with 20 bases between them. The CDR3 region has the DNA TGTGCCAGCAGGCCAAGAGGCGGGACTCGGGACGAGCAGTACTTC. This encodes CASRPRGGTRDEQYF.

Here the CDR3 DNA reads TGCGCCAGCAGTGATGGCCTAGGGAACACCATATATTTT. Encoded protein: CASSDGLGNTIYF. This rearrangement joins TRBV10-2 to TRBJ1-3; D remains ambiguous. This CDR3 has 13 residues. V shed 3 bases and J shed 7 bases, with 10 bases lying between them. The germline gives CDR1 WSHSY, CDR2 SAAADI.

CDR3 in amino acids: CASSFLMGSNYGYTF. Written as DNA, the CDR3 is TGTGCCAGCAGTTTTCTAATGGGATCTAACTATGGCTACACCTTC. J is TRBJ1-2 and V is TRBV28; D unclear. V dropped 3 bases and J dropped 0 bases, with 11 bases sitting between them. The germline V gene encodes CDR1 MDHEN and CDR2 SYDVKM. The CDR3 is 15 amino acids.

The gene calls are TRBV9 and TRBJ2-2, with no clear D. The CDR3 has 16 residues. Trimming removed 0 bases from V and 0 bases from J, with 9 bases in between. The germline CDR1 and CDR2 sequences are SGDLS and YYNGEE. CDR3 loop: CASSVAGESNTGELFF. The CDR3, as DNA: TGTGCCAGCAGCGTAGCAGGAGAGTCGAACACCGGGGAGCTGTTTTTT.

The chain links TRBV6-2 or TRBV6-3 to TRBJ1-6, with D unclear. There are 17 residues in the CDR3. Germline V gene data show CDR1 as MNHEY and CDR2 as SVGEGT. V was shortened by 2 bases and J by 0 bases, with 11 bases between the two germline ends. CDR3 in amino acids: CASSYGRASSYNSPLHF. The CDR3 region has the DNA TGTGCCAGCAGTTACGGTCGGGCCAGCTCCTATAATTCACCCCTCCACTTT.

The chain is built from TRBV5-8 and TRBJ2-5, with 10 bases aligning to TRBD2. Germline V gives CDR1 SGHTS, CDR2 YDEGEE. The CDR3 is made up of 17 amino acids. V lost 0 bases to trimming and J lost 4 bases; unmatched junction nucleotides: 9. The CDR3 region has the DNA TGTGCCAGCAGCTTGGGGCTAGCGGGAGACCTCGGAGAGACCCAGTACTTC. Protein sequence: CASSLGLAGDLGETQYF.

The V and J genes are TRBV28 and TRBJ2-2, with TRBD2 matching 9 bases. This CDR3 has 19 residues. Germline trimming cut 2 bases from V and 3 bases from J; bases unmatched to any gene: 13. Germline V gene sequence: CDR1 MDHEN, CDR2 SYDVKM. The CDR3 DNA sequence: TGTGCCAGCAGTTTAAGAGCGAGGCGGCTAGCGGGACACACCGGGGAGCTGTTTTTT. It translates to CASSLRARRLAGHTGELFF.

The genes are TRBV6-5 and TRBJ1-1; TRBD1 matches 7 bases. V lost 2 bases, J lost 3 bases, and 6 bases stayed unmatched. The V gene's germline CDR1 is MNHEY and CDR2 SVGAGI. CDR3 length equals 15 residues. The CDR3: CASSYGTASYTEAFF. The CDR3 nucleotides are TGTGCCAGCAGTTACGGGACAGCATCCTACACTGAAGCTTTCTTT.

The chain is built from TRBV24-1 and TRBJ2-3; tentative D call: TRBD2 (5 bases). This CDR3 spans 16 amino acids. The germline V gene has CDR1 KGHDR and CDR2 SFDVKD. The V gene lost 4 bases and the J gene lost 6 bases, with 19 bases spanning the gap. The CDR3 spells CATSDPRARSEDTQYF. For the CDR3, the DNA is TGTGCCACCAGTGACCCGAGGGCACGGTCAGAGGATACGCAGTATTTT.

The V call is TRBV5-4, the J call TRBJ2-2; a possible D gene is TRBD1 (5 bases). From germline, CDR1 is SGHNT and CDR2 YYREEE (reference sequence). The CDR3 is 15 residues long. V was pared by 4 bases and J by 0 bases, with 10 bases between. In DNA form, the CDR3 reads TGTGCCAGCAGCAGCAGGGTTACGAACACCGGGGAGCTGTTTTTT. Its translation: CASSSRVTNTGELFF.